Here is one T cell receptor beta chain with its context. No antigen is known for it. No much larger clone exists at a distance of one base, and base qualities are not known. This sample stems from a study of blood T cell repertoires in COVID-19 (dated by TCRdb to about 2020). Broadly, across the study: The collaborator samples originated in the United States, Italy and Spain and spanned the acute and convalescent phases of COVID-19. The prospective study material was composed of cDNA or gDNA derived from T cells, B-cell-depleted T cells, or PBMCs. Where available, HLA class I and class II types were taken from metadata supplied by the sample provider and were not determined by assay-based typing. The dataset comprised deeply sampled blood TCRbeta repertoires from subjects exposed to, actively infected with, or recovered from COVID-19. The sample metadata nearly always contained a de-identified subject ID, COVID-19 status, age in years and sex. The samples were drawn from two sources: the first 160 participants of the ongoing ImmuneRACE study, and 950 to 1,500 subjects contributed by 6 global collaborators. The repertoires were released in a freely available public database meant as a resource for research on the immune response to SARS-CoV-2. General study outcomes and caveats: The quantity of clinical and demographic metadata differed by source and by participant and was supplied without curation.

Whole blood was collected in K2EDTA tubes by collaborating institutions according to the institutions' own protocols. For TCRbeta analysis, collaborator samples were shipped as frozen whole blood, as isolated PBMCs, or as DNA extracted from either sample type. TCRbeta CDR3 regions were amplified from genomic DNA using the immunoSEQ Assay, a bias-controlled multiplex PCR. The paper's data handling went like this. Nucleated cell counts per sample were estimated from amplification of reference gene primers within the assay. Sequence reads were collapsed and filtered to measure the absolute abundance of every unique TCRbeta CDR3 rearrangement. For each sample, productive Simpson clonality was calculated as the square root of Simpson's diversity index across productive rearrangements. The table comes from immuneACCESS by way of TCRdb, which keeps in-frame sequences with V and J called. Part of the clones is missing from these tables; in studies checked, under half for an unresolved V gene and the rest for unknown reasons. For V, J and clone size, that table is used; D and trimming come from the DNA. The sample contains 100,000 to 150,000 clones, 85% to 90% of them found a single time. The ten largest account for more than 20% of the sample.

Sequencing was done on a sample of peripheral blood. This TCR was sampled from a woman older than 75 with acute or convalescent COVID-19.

The CDR3 corresponds to CASSQGHQNTEAFF. The DNA reads as follows: TGTGCCAGCTCACAGGGACACCAGAACACTGAAGCTTTCTTT. The chain employs TRBV18 and TRBJ1-1, with TRBD1 as a weak D call on 6 bases. V and J are truncated by 4 bases and 1 base respectively, leaving an intervening sequence of 10 bases. Per the germline V gene, KGHSH is the CDR1 and LQKENI is the CDR2. The cysteine opens and the phenylalanine closes a CDR3 of 14 amino acids. Kept here is only the CDR3 DNA, which spans 42 bases and is read in frame from base 1.